This T cell receptor (beta chain) was sequenced during a study of blood T cell repertoires in COVID-19. Overall study context: Samples representing acute and convalescent COVID-19 were sourced from the United States, Italy and Spain. PBMCs, B-cell-depleted T cells, or T cells provided the cDNA or gDNA that made up the material.

Per the authors' pipeline: Estimates of nucleated cell counts were drawn from the amplification of reference gene primers. The table came from immunoSEQ multiplex PCR; TCRdb's copy has only in-frame clones and leaves some out. Clone size and the V and J calls come from that table; the DNA yielded D and trimming. The sample carries about 250,000 clones, approximately 90% recorded once. CDR3 size: 12 residues. Trimming shortened V by 4 bases and J by 9 bases, and 12 bases separated the two germline ends. CDR1 PRHDT and CDR2 FYEKMQ come from the germline V gene (reference sequence). The TCR was taken from a man between 18 and 35 years old with active or convalescent COVID-19. The J gene is TRBJ1-1, the V gene TRBV13; perhaps TRBD1 as D (5 bases). The sample was peripheral blood. The CDR3 loop is CASSSWGEQAFF. For the CDR3, the DNA is TGTGCCAGCAGCTCCTGGGGGGAGCAAGCTTTCTTT.